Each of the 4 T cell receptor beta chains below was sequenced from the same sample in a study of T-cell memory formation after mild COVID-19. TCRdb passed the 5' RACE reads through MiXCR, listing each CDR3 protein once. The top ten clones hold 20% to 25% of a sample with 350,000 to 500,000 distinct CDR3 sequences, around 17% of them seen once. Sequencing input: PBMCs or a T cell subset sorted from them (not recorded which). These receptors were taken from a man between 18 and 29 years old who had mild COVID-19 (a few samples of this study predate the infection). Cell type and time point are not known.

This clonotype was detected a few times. CDR3 bases: TGCGCCAGCAGCTTGCCCCCGGGGTACACAGATACGCAGTATTTT. It yields the protein CASSLPPGYTDTQYF. The chain carries TRBV5-1 and TRBJ2-3; possibly TRBD2 for D (5 bases). V shed 1 base and J shed 2 bases, with 11 bases lying between them. Germline values: CDR1 SGHRS, CDR2 YFSETQ. CDR3 length equals 15 residues. Full variable domain (remainder filled in from reference TRBV5-1 and TRBJ2-3): KAGVTQTPRYLIKTRGQQVTLSCSPISGHRSVSWYQQTPGQGLQFLFEYFSETQRNKGNFPGRFSGRQFSNSRSEMNVSTLELGDSALYLCASSLPPGYTDTQYFGPGTRLTVL.

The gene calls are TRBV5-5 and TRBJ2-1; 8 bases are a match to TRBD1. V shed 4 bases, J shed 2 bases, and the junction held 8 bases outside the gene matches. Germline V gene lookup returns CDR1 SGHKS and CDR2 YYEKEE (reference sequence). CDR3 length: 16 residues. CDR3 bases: TGTGCCAGCAGCAGGACAGGGCGAGTTACCTACAATGAGCAGTTCTTC. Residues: CASSRTGRVTYNEQFF.

CDR3 residues: CSAGRRGAPYSYGYTF. DNA of the CDR3: TGCAGTGCTGGACGGAGAGGGGCTCCCTATTCCTATGGCTACACCTTC. The chain employs TRBV20-1 and TRBJ1-2, with D maybe TRBD1 (5 bases). CDR1 is DFQATT, CDR2 SNEGSKA, per germline (reference sequence). Trimming removed 5 bases from V and 4 bases from J, with 23 bases in between. The CDR3 length is 16 residues.

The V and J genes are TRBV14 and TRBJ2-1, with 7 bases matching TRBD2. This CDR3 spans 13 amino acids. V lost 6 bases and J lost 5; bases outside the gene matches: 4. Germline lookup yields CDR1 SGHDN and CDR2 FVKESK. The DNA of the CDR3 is TGTGCCAGCAGTCAGACTAGCCACAATGAGCAGTTCTTC. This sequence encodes CASSQTSHNEQFF.